The rows below give T cell receptor beta chains drawn from one sample of a study of OX40 agonist ivuxolimab in advanced cancers. TCRdb keeps only in-frame clones here, not all; method: immunoSEQ multiplex PCR. In the table there are tens of thousands of clones, roughly 88% of which are singletons. Material: CD4+ or CD8+ T cells sorted from blood, obtained in a trial of the OX40 agonist ivuxolimab. The source of these receptors is an adult with an advanced solid tumor such as melanoma, head and neck, liver or kidney cancer. CDR3s include the opening cysteine and the closing phenylalanine or tryptophan. The D gene is left open where the match is weak. Part of the rows lack a size; the others show once, few, many or a class for expanded clones.

DNA	CDR3	J	size	V	D
TGCAGCGTTGAAGACGGGGTCCCAGATACGCAGTATTTT	CSVEDGVPDTQYF	TRBJ2-3	-	TRBV29-1	-
TGTGCCAGCAGTTTTAATCTAGCGTCTCTTAGTTACGAGCAGTACTTC	CASSFNLASLSYEQYF	TRBJ2-7	-	TRBV28	-
TGTGCCATTTCTTTTGAGGTAGCGGGAGTTGGGGAGCAGTACTTC	CAISFEVAGVGEQYF	TRBJ2-7	few	TRBV10-3	TRBD2
TGTGCCAGCAGTTCATCTAGCGGGAGCGAAGATGAGCAGTTCTTC	CASSSSSGSEDEQFF	TRBJ2-1	-	TRBV27	TRBD2
TGCGCCAGCAGCTTCGGGGGTTCTAACTATGGCTACACCTTC	CASSFGGSNYGYTF	TRBJ1-2	once	TRBV5-1	-
TGTGCCAGCAGCGACGGATACAAGAACACTGAAGCTTTCTTT	CASSDGYKNTEAFF	TRBJ1-1	-	TRBV5-6	-
TGTGCCAGCAGCTTTACAGTGGGGGAAAAACTGTTTTTT	CASSFTVGEKLFF	TRBJ1-4	-	TRBV7-9	-
TGCGCCAGCAGCACGGACAGTAGCACAGATACGCAGTATTTT	CASSTDSSTDTQYF	TRBJ2-3	-	TRBV5-1	-
TGTGCCAGCAGTTTAAGCGGGACAGGCTTCAGGGGTCAGCCCCAGCATTTT	CASSLSGTGFRGQPQHF	TRBJ1-5	-	TRBV28	TRBD1
TGTGCCAGCAGCTCCCAGACAGGGGGAGCTAACTATGGCTACACCTTC	CASSSQTGGANYGYTF	TRBJ1-2	-	TRBV7-2	TRBD1
TGTGCCAGCAGCGAGAATTCGGACAGGATTTGGAGCTCCTATAATTCACCCCTCCACTTT	CASSENSDRIWSSYNSPLHF	TRBJ1-6	-	TRBV5-5	TRBD1
TGTGCCAGCAGCCCCGGCAGGGCTCGCACAGATACGCAGTATTTT	CASSPGRARTDTQYF	TRBJ2-3	-	TRBV27	-
TGTGCCAGCAGCAGGACAGCCCAAGAGACCCAGTACTTC	CASSRTAQETQYF	TRBJ2-5	-	TRBV2	-
TGTGCCAGCAGCCATCCCCGCAACGATACGCAGTATTTT	CASSHPRNDTQYF	TRBJ2-3	-	TRBV7-9	-
TGTGCCAGCAGCCCTAGGAGAGAGACTGAAGCTTTCTTT	CASSPRRETEAFF	TRBJ1-1	-	TRBV7-2	-
TGTGCCAGCGTCGCAGGGGGCTCCTACGAGCAGTACTTC	CASVAGGSYEQYF	TRBJ2-7	-	TRBV2	TRBD1